This T cell receptor (beta chain) is from a study of cytomegalovirus exposure and HLA in healthy donors. Study outcomes and limitations: At a 0.05 false discovery rate, a later analysis found 18,000 or so TCR beta sequences to be associated with HLA alleles. The study had only CMV serostatus as immune exposure information.

CDR1 and CDR2 from the germline V gene are SGHVS and FQNEAQ. The CDR3 loop spans 17 amino acids. The V end was cut by 5 bases, the J end by 0 bases, with 18 bases between. Participants comprised healthy donors of bone marrow. Vbeta (60) and Jbeta (13) primers were used in the PCR. Clones were sequenced by immunoSEQ multiplex PCR, and TCRdb holds only the in-frame ones, with some missing. The data contain 140,000 to 150,000 clones, around 82% of them singletons. As regards this clone: What it recognizes is unknown.

This clonotype was sampled from a female donor in good health and CMV-seronegative. The chain links TRBV7-8 to TRBJ2-3, with D possibly being TRBD2 (5 bases). The specimen sequenced was PBMCs. DNA for the CDR3: TGTGCCAGCAGCCCCGGACTGAGGACCCTTAGCACAGATACGCAGTATTTT. Protein product: CASSPGLRTLSTDTQYF.